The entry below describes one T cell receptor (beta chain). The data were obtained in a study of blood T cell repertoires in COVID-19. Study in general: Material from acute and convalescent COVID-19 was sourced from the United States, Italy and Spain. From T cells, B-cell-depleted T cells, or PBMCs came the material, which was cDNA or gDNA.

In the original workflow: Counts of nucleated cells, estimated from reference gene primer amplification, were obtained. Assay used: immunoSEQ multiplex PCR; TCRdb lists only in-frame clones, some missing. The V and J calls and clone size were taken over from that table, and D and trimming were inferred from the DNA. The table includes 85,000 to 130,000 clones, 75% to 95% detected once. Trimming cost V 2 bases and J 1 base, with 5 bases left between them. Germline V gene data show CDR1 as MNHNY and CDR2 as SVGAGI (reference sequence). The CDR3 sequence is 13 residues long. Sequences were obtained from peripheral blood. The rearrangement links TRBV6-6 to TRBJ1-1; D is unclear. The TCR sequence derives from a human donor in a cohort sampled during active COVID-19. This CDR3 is CASSYTENTEAFF. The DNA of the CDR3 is TGTGCCAGCAGTTACACAGAGAACACTGAAGCTTTCTTT.